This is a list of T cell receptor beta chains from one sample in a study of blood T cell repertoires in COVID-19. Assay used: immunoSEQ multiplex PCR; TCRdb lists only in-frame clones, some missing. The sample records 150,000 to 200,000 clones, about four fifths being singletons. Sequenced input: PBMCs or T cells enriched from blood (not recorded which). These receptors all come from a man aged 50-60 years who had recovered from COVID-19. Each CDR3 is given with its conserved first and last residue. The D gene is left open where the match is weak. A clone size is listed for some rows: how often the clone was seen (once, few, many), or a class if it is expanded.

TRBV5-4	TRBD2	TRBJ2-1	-	TGTGCCAGCAGCTTGGTCCTAGCGGGGGGGCCGGGTGAGCAGTTCTTC	CASSLVLAGGPGEQFF
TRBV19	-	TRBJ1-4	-	TGTGCCAGTAGAGTCCCGGGGGCAACTAATGAAAAACTGTTTTTT	CASRVPGATNEKLFF
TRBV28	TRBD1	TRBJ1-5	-	TGTGCCAGCAGTCCCGACAGGGTCCCAGGGCAGCCCCAGCATTTT	CASSPDRVPGQPQHF
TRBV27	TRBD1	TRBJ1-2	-	TGTGCCAGCAGCGGACAGGGGTCTAACTATGGCTACACCTTC	CASSGQGSNYGYTF
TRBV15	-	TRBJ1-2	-	TGTGCCACCACCCCGAGCAGGGGAGAGTATGGCTACACCTTC	CATTPSRGEYGYTF
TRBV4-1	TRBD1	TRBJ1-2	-	TGCGCCCCCCGGGGACAGACGTTTTGCAGGGCTAACTATGGCTACACCTTC	CAPRGQTFCRANYGYTF
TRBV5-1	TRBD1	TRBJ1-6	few	TGCGCCAGCAGCTTGGAAGGGACAGCTAATAATTCACCCCTCCACTTT	CASSLEGTANNSPLHF
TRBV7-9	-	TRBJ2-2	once	TGTGCCAGCAGCTTAGTGAGCACCGGGGAGCTGTTTTTT	CASSLVSTGELFF
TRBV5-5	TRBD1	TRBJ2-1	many	TGTGCCAGCAGCTCAACAGGGGTACTAAATATTCTCTACAATGAGCAGTTCTTC	CASSSTGVLNILYNEQFF
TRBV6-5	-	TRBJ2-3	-	TGTGCCAGCAGTTCCATCACAGATACGCAGTATTTT	CASSSITDTQYF
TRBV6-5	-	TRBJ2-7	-	TGTGCCAGCAGACATGGGGGGTACGAGCAGTACTTC	CASRHGGYEQYF
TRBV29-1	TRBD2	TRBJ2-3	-	TGCAGCGGAAAGCGGGGGACGCAGTATTTT	CSGKRGTQYF
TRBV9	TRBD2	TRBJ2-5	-	TGTGCCAGCAGCGTAGGGTGGCCCAGCGGGGGGCCACAAGAGACCCAGTACTTC	CASSVGWPSGGPQETQYF
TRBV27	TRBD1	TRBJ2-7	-	TGTGCCAGCAGTTTTTCAGGGGGCTACGAGCAGTACTTC	CASSFSGGYEQYF
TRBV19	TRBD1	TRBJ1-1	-	TGTGCCAGTACCCTGGGACAGCTGAACACTGAAGCTTTCTTT	CASTLGQLNTEAFF
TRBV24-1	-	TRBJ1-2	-	TGTGCCACCAGTGATTCCATCAACCCGGATAGGGGCCCATATGGCTACACCTTC	CATSDSINPDRGPYGYTF
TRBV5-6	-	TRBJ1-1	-	TGTGCCAGCAGCTCTTGGCCGGCCACGCGGGAAGCTTTCTTT	CASSSWPATREAFF
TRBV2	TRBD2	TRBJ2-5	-	TGTGCCAGCCTCCCGGGACTAGGGTCGTCGACCCAGTACTTC	CASLPGLGSSTQYF
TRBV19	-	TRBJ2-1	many	TGTGCCAGTAGTATTGACAGGTACAATGAGCAGTTCTTC	CASSIDRYNEQFF
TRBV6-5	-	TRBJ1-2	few	TGTGCCAGCATCCGGGGTTTATATGGCTACACCTTC	CASIRGLYGYTF
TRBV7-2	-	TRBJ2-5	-	TGTGCCAGCAGTCAGACAGGAGAAAAAGAGACCCAGTACTTC	CASSQTGEKETQYF
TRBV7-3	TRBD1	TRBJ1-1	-	TGTGCCAGCAGCCCTAAGGCAGGGGGCAGCACTGAAGCTTTCTTT	CASSPKAGGSTEAFF
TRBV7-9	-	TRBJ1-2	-	TGTGCCAGCAGCTTAGATTTGGGCCTCTTTTGGGGCTACACCTTC	CASSLDLGLFWGYTF
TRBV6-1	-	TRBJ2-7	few	TGTGCCAGCAGTGAGGGCTACTCCTACGAGCAGTACTTC	CASSEGYSYEQYF
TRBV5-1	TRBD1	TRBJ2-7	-	TGCGCCAGCAGCTCCGGGACAGTCTCCTACGAGCAGTACTTC	CASSSGTVSYEQYF
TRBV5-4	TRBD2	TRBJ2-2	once	TGTGCCAGCAGTTCGGGACTAGGGAACACCGGGGAGCTGTTTTTT	CASSSGLGNTGELFF